The present T cell receptor (beta chain) was sequenced within a study of shared clonotypes between healthy human individuals. A word on this clone: The antigen remains undetermined.

Whole-study results and caveats: Generally, naive subsets (rather than memory subsets) showed larger estimated richness.

Nashville, Tennessee was home to all donors, who were Caucasian adults. Here immunoSEQ multiplex PCR was the method, and the copy in TCRdb shows in-frame clones only, minus some. The sample carries hundreds of thousands of clones, around 97% recorded once. The clonotype was recovered from a young woman in good health. Source material: naive CD4+ T cells sorted from blood. Subset of the sample: CD45RA+ positively selected.

The CDR3 spells CATKQGSGSYNEQFF. CDR3 sequence (DNA): TGTGCCACCAAACAGGGGTCAGGGTCCTACAATGAGCAGTTCTTC. The chain has TRBV10-3 and TRBJ2-1, with 7 nucleotides matching TRBD1. This CDR3 is 15 amino acids long. Germline V CDR1 and CDR2: ENHRY, SYGVKD. Trimming removed 10 bases from V and 1 base from J; junction bases left unmatched: 10.